Below, 12 T cell receptor beta chains from the same sample are listed, as sequenced in a study of CD8 T cells in ankylosing spondylitis. Study results and caveats: Blood from ankylosing spondylitis patients appeared to carry a characteristic roughly 8-variant TCR beta motif.

The antigens for these receptors are not known. A single record per CDR3 protein comes from TCRdb applying MiXCR to the 5' RACE reads. This table has 800,000 to 900,000 distinct CDR3 sequences, about 11% appearing once. Sequenced input: blood, either unsorted or a sorted T cell fraction (not recorded which). The receptors derive from a male donor with ankylosing spondylitis.

J is TRBJ2-7 and V is TRBV11-2, with 8 bases fitting TRBD2. The V segment lost 1 base and the J segment 2 bases; nucleotides outside the gene matches: 16. In germline, CDR1 is SGHAT, CDR2 FQNNGV. CDR3 length: 19 amino acids. CDR3 residues: CASSLVGIGSGGRPYEQYF. In nucleotides, the CDR3 is TGTGCCAGCAGCTTAGTAGGGATCGGAAGCGGGGGTCGTCCCTACGAGCAGTACTTC. Combining the CDR3 with reference TRBV11-2 and TRBJ2-7 gives the whole variable domain EAGVAQSPRYKIIEKRQSVAFWCNPISGHATLYWYQQILGQGPKLLIQFQNNGVVDDSQLPKDRFSAERLKGVDSTLKIQPAKLEDSAVYLCASSLVGIGSGGRPYEQYFGPGTRLTVT.

This clonotype has a handful of counts. The chain couples TRBV5-1 to TRBJ2-7; no definite D call. CDR3 length: 13 residues. The V end lost 0 bases, the J end lost 2 bases, and 6 bases lay between the germline ends. Germline CDR1 reads SGHRS; CDR2 reads YFSETQ. The CDR3 here is CASSLAQAYEQYF. In nucleotides, the CDR3 is TGCGCCAGCAGCTTGGCCCAGGCCTACGAGCAGTACTTC.

In this sample, this clonotype turned up a few times. The chain recombines TRBV9 with TRBJ2-1; 9 positions match TRBD2. V was pared by 4 bases and J by 5 bases, with 10 bases of the junction left unmatched. The CDR3 is 16 amino acids. The germline V gene has CDR1 SGDLS and CDR2 YYNGEE. CDR3 in DNA: TGTGCCAGCAGCTTGTACCCTAGCGGGGTGAACAATGAGCAGTTCTTC. This translates into CASSLYPSGVNNEQFF.

This clonotype was observed many times. The rearrangement joins TRBV2 to TRBJ2-2; D may correspond to TRBD1 or TRBD2 (5 bases each). This CDR3 region has 13 residues. Germline V CDR1 and CDR2: SNHLY, FYNNEI. V was cut by 4 bases and J by 7 bases, with 10 bases left in between. The chain's CDR3 is CASSAPGRGELFF. The CDR3, as DNA: TGTGCCAGCAGTGCCCCGGGGCGCGGGGAGCTGTTTTTT.

V and J are TRBV5-1 and TRBJ2-2; tentative D call: TRBD2 (5 bases). The V end lost 3 bases, the J end lost 0 bases, and 21 bases lay between the germline ends. Per the germline V gene, CDR1 is SGHRS and CDR2 is YFSETQ. The CDR3 consists of 19 residues. CDR3 coding DNA: TGCGCCAGCAGCTCAACGCTGGACTTGAGAAAGGCGAACACCGGGGAGCTGTTTTTT. It is translated as CASSSTLDLRKANTGELFF.

This clonotype was detected only a few times. This chain connects TRBV5-1 to TRBJ1-2; 8 positions agree with TRBD1. Germline V gene sequence: CDR1 SGHRS, CDR2 YFSETQ. This CDR3 region has 14 residues. Losses at the gene ends were 3 bases for V and 8 bases for J; bases not matched to a gene: 9. The CDR3 spells CASSSGQGSEGYTF. CDR3 coding DNA: TGCGCCAGCAGCTCCGGACAGGGTTCTGAAGGCTACACCTTC.

In this sample, this clonotype turned up a few times. The rearrangement joins TRBV20-1 to TRBJ1-1; 9 nucleotides agree with TRBD1. The ends lost 1 base at V and 6 bases at J; junction bases unmatched: 6. The germline gives CDR1 DFQATT, CDR2 SNEGSKA (reference sequence). The CDR3 is made up of 14 amino acids. The CDR3 sequence: CSARGQGGLAEAFF. The CDR3, as DNA: TGCAGTGCTAGAGGACAGGGGGGGCTCGCTGAAGCTTTCTTT.

This chain links TRBV24-1 with TRBJ2-2; 10 bases agree with TRBD1. The V gene's germline CDR1 is KGHDR and CDR2 SFDVKD. This CDR3 has 14 residues. Trimming removed 7 bases from V and 5 bases from J; junction bases left unmatched: 3. CDR3 residues: CATRTGQGTGELFF. CDR3 sequence (DNA): TGTGCCACCAGGACGGGACAGGGGACCGGGGAGCTGTTTTTT.

This clonotype was seen a handful of times. The chain is built from TRBV25-1 and TRBJ2-7; 8 bases agree with TRBD2. V was clipped by 7 bases and J by 7 bases; unmatched bases: 9. The CDR3 has 13 residues. In germline, CDR1 is MGHDK, CDR2 SYGVNS. The CDR3 DNA reads as TGTGCCAGCACCTCGGGAGGGCTCCGAGAGCAGTACTTC. Translating it yields CASTSGGLREQYF.

This clonotype was observed a few times. This chain connects TRBV19 to TRBJ2-7; 12 positions match TRBD2. Germline CDR1 LNHDA, CDR2 SQIVND (reference sequence). J was trimmed by 5 bases and V by 2 bases; bases with no gene match: 4. The CDR3 runs 15 residues. The CDR3 DNA reads TGTGCCAGTAGTATATCTAGCGGGAGGGCCGACGAGCAGTACTTC. It encodes CASSISSGRADEQYF.

V is TRBV29-1 and J is TRBJ2-5, with 8 bases fitting TRBD1. Germline V CDR1 and CDR2: SQVTM, ANQGSEA. V gave up 6 bases and J gave up 3 bases; unmatched junction bases: 6. This CDR3 comprises 13 residues. The CDR3 sequence: CSVTGQAKETQYF. CDR3 DNA sequence: TGCAGCGTGACGGGACAGGCGAAAGAGACCCAGTACTTC.

There are many counts of this clonotype. The chain is built from TRBV15 and TRBJ1-2, with D uncertain. The CDR3 is 16 amino acids. Between the trimmed V and J ends, which lost 0 bases and 1 base, there was a span of 12 bases. Germline V gives CDR1 LNHNV, CDR2 YYDKDF (reference sequence). CDR3 residues: CATSRDLVNLNYGYTF. CDR3 coding DNA: TGTGCCACCAGCAGAGATCTGGTCAACCTTAACTATGGCTACACCTTC.